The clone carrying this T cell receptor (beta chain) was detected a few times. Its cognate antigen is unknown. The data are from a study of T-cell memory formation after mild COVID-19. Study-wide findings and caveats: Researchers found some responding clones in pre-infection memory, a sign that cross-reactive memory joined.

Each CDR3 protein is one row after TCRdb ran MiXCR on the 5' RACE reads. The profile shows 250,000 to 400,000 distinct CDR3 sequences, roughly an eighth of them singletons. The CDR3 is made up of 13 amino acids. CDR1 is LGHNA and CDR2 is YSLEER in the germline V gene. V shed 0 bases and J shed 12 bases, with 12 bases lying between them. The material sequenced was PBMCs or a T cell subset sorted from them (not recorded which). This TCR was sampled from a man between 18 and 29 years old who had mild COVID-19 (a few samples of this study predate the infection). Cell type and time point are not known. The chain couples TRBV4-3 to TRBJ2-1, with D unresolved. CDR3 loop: CASSQDEVARQFF. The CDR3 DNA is TGCGCCAGCAGCCAAGATGAGGTAGCACGGCAGTTCTTC.